The clone carrying this T cell receptor beta chain was detected only a few times. The data belong to a study of blood T cells in healthy people across ages. The second PCR ran about 6 to 11 cycles with a sample-barcoded 5' primer and J-beta primers. Per-sample output comprised a minimum of 2.5 million paired-end reads containing CDR3. MiXCR, run by TCRdb on the 5' RACE reads, gives a single entry per CDR3 protein. The sample holds 540,000 or so distinct CDR3 sequences, 27% seen once. Germline trimming cut 6 bases from V and 7 bases from J; bases unmatched to any gene: 10. CDR1 is MNHNY and CDR2 is SVGAGI in the germline V gene (reference sequence). The length of the CDR3 is 15 residues.

The V and J genes are TRBV6-6 and TRBJ2-1; TRBD1 matches 9 bases. This sequence originates from a woman in her seventies in good health. The sample consisted of blood. The DNA of the CDR3 is TGTGCCAGCAGAACCGGGACAGGGATTTTTAATGAGCAGTTCTTC. This codes for CASRTGTGIFNEQFF.